This TCR beta chain was documented in a study of blood T cells in healthy people across ages (dated by TCRdb to 2014 to 2015). For the study in its entirety: Template switching captured roughly one uniquely barcoded TCR beta cDNA molecule per two T cells in model experiments. Using deep sequencing normalized with unique cDNA molecular identifiers, the study measured how TCR beta repertoire diversity changes with age. The donors were divided into four age groups: young (average around 17 years), middle-aged (roughly 42), aged (approximately 62) and long-lived (about 80). To avoid experimental bias, donors of different ages were distributed randomly across sequencing lanes. Using the same blood draw, the study looked at two additional independent replicas of 1 million unique cDNA reads for two donors, one aged 18 to 30 and the other aged 80 or older. Paper-wide results and their limitations: The percentage of naive T cells measured by flow cytometry correlated strongly with observed TCR beta diversity. Because the CMV infection status of the donors was unknown, age-related changes in expanded clonotypes may potentially have been confounded. Compared with the aged group, more naive CD4+ T cells, fewer expanded clones and increased TCR diversity were shown by the long-lived group, suggesting age selection. As age increased, observed TCR beta diversity per million T cells dropped in a roughly linear way, and a significant reduction was already evident by age roughly 36. Estimates of total diversity based on one million sequenced T cells were regarded as lower bounds and as underestimates. Since profiling was done on bulk unsorted PBMCs, naive and antigen-experienced compartments could not be conclusively compared.

The donors were some 36 Caucasian individuals from Russia, aged about 6 to 95 years, who were systemically healthy. Each donor gave ten milliliters of peripheral blood, drawn into EDTA-treated Vacutainer tubes. Ficoll-Paque density-gradient centrifugation was used to isolate PBMCs, with at least 6.5 million per sample. Total RNA, at least 5 micrograms per sample, was extracted from PBMCs with Trizol reagent. Naive CD45RAhigh/CD27high T cell percentages were measured by flow cytometry on a PBMC aliquot from every donor. Libraries came from 5' RACE. The reads were generated on an Illumina HiSeq 2500. A second roughly 6 to 11 cycle PCR used a sample-barcoded 5' primer and a J-beta primer mix. A unique molecular identifier was introduced onto each TCR beta cDNA molecule by a template-switch 5' adaptor carrying 12 random nucleotides. Each sample yielded at least 3 million CDR3-containing paired-end reads. First-strand cDNA was synthesized from all RNA with the Mint cDNA synthesis kit, primed by a TRBC-specific oligonucleotide. Following uracil-DNA glycosylase treatment, a first 18-cycle PCR with universal primers M1SS and BC2_uni_R was performed on all cDNA. In the source study's methods: Each sample was normalized by randomly selecting 1 million high-quality reads, each carrying a distinct molecular identifier. Reads sharing molecular identifiers were discarded rather than binned into consensus sequences. MiTCR, run with a Q25 quality threshold and the strictest error-elimination algorithm, handled CDR3 identification, clonotype clustering and error correction. A nonparametric unseen species model using Euler transformation provided a lower-bound estimate of total TCR beta diversity. Through fastp at Q25 and MiXCR, TCRdb rebuilt clones from the public reads, retaining in-frame beta chains. For every CDR3 protein sequence, its rows merge into one entry that carries the most common genes and DNA. TCRdb's processing, not the authors', yielded these V and J calls. The sample records approximately 940,000 distinct CDR3 sequences, about 48% of which are singletons. Of the sample, 13% falls within the top ten clones.

Only one count was recorded for this clonotype. Its antigen is currently not known. Per-base quality was not reported, and no clone a single base away is much larger than it. The material sequenced was blood. The TCR comes from a man under 40 in good health.

The nucleotides read TGTGCCAGCACCTTGGATGGGGTGGTAACAGATACGCAGTATTTT. Its translation reads: CASTLDGVVTDTQYF. Recombination linked TRBV9 to TRBJ2-3; no D gene call is confident. The CDR3 measures 15 amino acids from cysteine to phenylalanine. The sequence is cut down to CDR3 DNA, 45 bases in frame from base 1. Sequences SGDLS (CDR1) and YYNGEE (CDR2) are obtained from the germline V gene. V is reduced by 6 bases and J by 3 bases, leaving a spacing of 17 bases between them.